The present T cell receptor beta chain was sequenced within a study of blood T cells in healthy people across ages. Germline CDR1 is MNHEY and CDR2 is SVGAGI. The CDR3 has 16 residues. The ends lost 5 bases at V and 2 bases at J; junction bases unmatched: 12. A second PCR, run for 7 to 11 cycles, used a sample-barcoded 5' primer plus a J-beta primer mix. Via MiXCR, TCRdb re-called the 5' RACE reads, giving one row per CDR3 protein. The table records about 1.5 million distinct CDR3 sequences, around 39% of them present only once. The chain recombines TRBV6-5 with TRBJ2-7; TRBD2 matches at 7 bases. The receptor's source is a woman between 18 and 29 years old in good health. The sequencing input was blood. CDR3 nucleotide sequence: TGTGCCAGCAGTACCCTCGAGCGGGGAGATACCTACGAGCAGTACTTC. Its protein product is CASSTLERGDTYEQYF.